Listed below are T cell receptor beta chains from one sample, sequenced in a study of blood T cell repertoires in COVID-19. Assay: immunoSEQ multiplex PCR; the TCRdb copy retains only in-frame clones and omits some. The top ten hold about 0.85% of the sample, which has around 120,000 clones, 65% to 80% seen once. The sequencing input was peripheral blood. The receptors come from a human donor with acute or convalescent COVID-19. The donor label of this sample is uncertain. Both conserved end residues are trimmed from each CDR3. The order of the fields is clone size, V gene, J gene, CDR3 protein. The listing skips clone size in some rows; elsewhere it reads once, few, many or a size class.

abundance: -; v_gene: TRBV10-2; j_gene: TRBJ2-1; CDR3aa: ASRTGGAAGNEQF
abundance: -; v_gene: TRBV6-5; j_gene: TRBJ1-1; CDR3aa: ASSSQGRMDTEAF
abundance: -; v_gene: TRBV5-6; j_gene: TRBJ2-2; CDR3aa: ASSLFTNLANTGELF
abundance: -; v_gene: TRBV7-9; j_gene: TRBJ2-1; CDR3aa: ASSLRGGVDSTLGNEQF
abundance: -; v_gene: TRBV6-5; j_gene: TRBJ1-1; CDR3aa: ASSFMTEFNTEAF
abundance: few; v_gene: TRBV6-5; j_gene: TRBJ1-2; CDR3aa: ASSTSGGWGYT
abundance: -; v_gene: TRBV5-1; j_gene: TRBJ2-5; CDR3aa: ASSKTVAVETQY
abundance: -; v_gene: TRBV28; j_gene: TRBJ1-1; CDR3aa: ASSPAGMNTEAF
abundance: -; v_gene: TRBV3-1/TRBV3-2; j_gene: TRBJ1-6; CDR3aa: ASSQGRVNSPLH
abundance: -; v_gene: TRBV30; j_gene: TRBJ2-7; CDR3aa: AWSQGHPYEQY
abundance: -; v_gene: TRBV24-1; j_gene: TRBJ2-6; CDR3aa: ATSGGQGISGANVLT
abundance: -; v_gene: TRBV29-1; j_gene: TRBJ2-1; CDR3aa: SVPGLGVSYNEQF
abundance: few; v_gene: TRBV5-8; j_gene: TRBJ1-2; CDR3aa: ASSLGQSSYGYT
abundance: -; v_gene: TRBV2; j_gene: TRBJ1-4; CDR3aa: ASLAGTGVEKLF
abundance: -; v_gene: TRBV19; j_gene: TRBJ2-4; CDR3aa: ASSANSGDSIVKNIQY
abundance: -; v_gene: TRBV15; j_gene: TRBJ2-4; CDR3aa: ATSVPGTGGLAKNIQY
abundance: few; v_gene: TRBV30; j_gene: TRBJ1-5; CDR3aa: AWSVQQNQPQH
abundance: -; v_gene: TRBV10-2; j_gene: TRBJ2-3; CDR3aa: ASEGRGTQY
abundance: -; v_gene: TRBV3-1/TRBV3-2; j_gene: TRBJ1-4; CDR3aa: ASSQWGRRNEKLF
abundance: -; v_gene: TRBV7-9; j_gene: TRBJ1-4; CDR3aa: ASSFPQGQGFEKLF
abundance: -; v_gene: TRBV24-1; j_gene: TRBJ2-2; CDR3aa: ATSGPFGGTGELF
abundance: -; v_gene: TRBV4-1; j_gene: TRBJ1-5; CDR3aa: ASSRPSGMGEGGNQPQH
abundance: -; v_gene: TRBV7-2; j_gene: TRBJ2-1; CDR3aa: ASSPSGHPYNEQF
abundance: many; v_gene: TRBV30; j_gene: TRBJ1-1; CDR3aa: AWSAGVTEAF